The 29 T cell receptor beta chains below all came from one sample that was sequenced in a study of T cells and copy number aberrations in small-cell lung cancer. The table came from immunoSEQ multiplex PCR; TCRdb's copy has only in-frame clones and leaves some out. The table lists under 750 clones, 86% of them singletons. The source material was tumor tissue. These receptors all stem from a man aged 55 to 69 with small cell lung cancer.

This sequence joins TRBV9 and TRBJ2-1; D is possibly TRBD1 or TRBD2 (6 bases each). The CDR3 is 15 amino acids. CDR1 SGDLS and CDR2 YYNGEE come from the germline V gene. V lost 0 bases and J lost 12, with 19 bases in between. DNA of the CDR3: TGTGCCAGCAGCGTAGCTACTGGATTCGGGGGCGGGCAGTTCTTC. Residues: CASSVATGFGGGQFF. Based on the CDR3 plus reference TRBV9 and TRBJ2-1, the full variable domain is DSGVTQTPKHLITATGQRVTLRCSPRSGDLSVYWYQQSLDQGLQFLIQYYNGEERAKGNILERFSAQQFPDLHSELNLSSLELGDSALYFCASSVATGFGGGQFFGPGTRLTVL.

The chain carries TRBV9 and TRBJ2-1, with 10 positions matching TRBD2. V dropped 3 bases and J dropped 6; count of bases not matched to a gene: 6. CDR3 length: 15 amino acids. Germline V gene data show CDR1 as SGDLS and CDR2 as YYNGEE. DNA for the CDR3: TGTGCCAGCAGCGCGGGAGGGACTAGCGTCAATGAGCAGTTCTTC. It specifies CASSAGGTSVNEQFF.

The chain combines TRBV5-1 with TRBJ1-1; 7 bases are shared with TRBD1. The CDR3 sequence is 13 residues long. V lost 2 bases and J lost 7; bases outside the gene matches: 5. CDR1 SGHRS and CDR2 YFSETQ come from the germline V gene. CDR3 amino acids: CASSLGGDSEAFF. CDR3 nucleotide sequence: TGCGCCAGCAGCTTAGGGGGGGACAGTGAAGCTTTCTTT. Combining the CDR3 with reference TRBV5-1 and TRBJ1-1 gives the whole variable domain KAGVTQTPRYLIKTRGQQVTLSCSPISGHRSVSWYQQTPGQGLQFLFEYFSETQRNKGNFPGRFSGRQFSNSRSEMNVSTLELGDSALYLCASSLGGDSEAFFGQGTRLTVV.

This clone showed up just a few times. V and J are TRBV14 and TRBJ1-2; 10 bases fit TRBD1. Germline values: CDR1 SGHDN, CDR2 FVKESK. This CDR3 is built from 14 residues. V lost 2 bases to trimming and J lost 6 bases; unmatched junction nucleotides: 3. This chain's CDR3 is CASSQPGQGHGYTF. The CDR3 coding sequence is TGTGCCAGCAGCCAACCGGGACAGGGGCATGGCTACACCTTC.

The chain is built from TRBV28 and TRBJ2-1, with a weak D call TRBD1 (5 bases). V lost 5 bases to trimming and J lost 3 bases, with 8 bases between them. The CDR3 has 13 amino acids. The germline gives CDR1 MDHEN, CDR2 SYDVKM. CDR3 sequence (DNA): TGTGCCAGCAGTAAGGGGTACTACAATGAGCAGTTCTTC. Translation gives CASSKGYYNEQFF.

V usage is TRBV2 and J usage is TRBJ1-4, with D perhaps matching TRBD1 (5 bases). The germline V and J ends were trimmed by 8 bases and 5 bases, with 15 bases remaining between them. CDR1 is SNHLY, CDR2 FYNNEI, per germline. CDR3 length: 14 amino acids. CDR3 in DNA: TGTGCCAGCCTTACCGGGGGGTCCAATGAAAAACTGTTTTTT. This gives the protein CASLTGGSNEKLFF.

V and J are TRBV7-2 and TRBJ2-3; D gene ambiguous. CDR3 length equals 15 residues. The V gene's germline CDR1 is SGHTA and CDR2 FQGNSA. V was clipped by 1 base and J by 2 bases, with 10 bases between them. In nucleotides, the CDR3 is TGTGCCAGCAGCTTAGTGCGTAGCAACACAGATACGCAGTATTTT. Translating gives CASSLVRSNTDTQYF.

This chain uses TRBV6-5 with TRBJ2-7, with 8 bases that match TRBD2. This CDR3 spans 13 amino acids. J was trimmed by 6 bases and V by 0 bases; bases with no gene match: 1. Germline V gene sequence: CDR1 MNHEY, CDR2 SVGAGI. CDR3 region: CASSYSREGEQYF. The CDR3 DNA reads as TGTGCCAGCAGTTACTCACGGGAGGGCGAGCAGTACTTC.

This clone has only one observation. The rearrangement joins TRBV5-4 to TRBJ2-1, with 8 bases aligning to TRBD2. V lost 0 bases and J lost 4; bases outside the gene matches: 3. CDR3 length: 15 residues. The germline V gene has CDR1 SGHNT and CDR2 YYREEE (reference sequence). The CDR3 DNA reads as TGTGCCAGCAGCTTGGAATCTAGCGGGTACAATGAGCAGTTCTTC. Translating gives CASSLESSGYNEQFF. The full variable domain, with the rest looked up from reference TRBV5-4 and TRBJ2-1, is ETGVTQSPTHLIKTRGQQVTLRCSSQSGHNTVSWYQQALGQGPQFIFQYYREEENGRGNFPPRFSGLQFPNYSSELNVNALELDDSALYLCASSLESSGYNEQFFGPGTRLTVL.

The chain couples TRBV19 to TRBJ2-7; 8 bases agree with TRBD1. Trimming cost V 4 bases and J 6 bases; bases outside gene matches: 5. The CDR3 covers 13 residues. Germline V CDR1 and CDR2: LNHDA, SQIVND (reference sequence). Written as DNA, the CDR3 is TGTGCCAGTAGTAACAGGGGGAGCGGCGAGCAGTACTTC. Amino acids: CASSNRGSGEQYF.

The chain recombines TRBV11-3 with TRBJ2-7; 11 positions match TRBD2. The CDR3 has 15 residues. The V gene's germline CDR1 is SGHNT and CDR2 YENEEA. Trimming took 2 bases from V and 3 from J; bases not matched to a gene: 3. CDR3 sequence (DNA): TGTGCCAGCAGCTTACGCGGGACTAGCGGCTACGAGCAGTACTTC. It encodes CASSLRGTSGYEQYF.

V usage is TRBV30 and J usage is TRBJ2-3; TRBD2 is a possible D gene (7 bases). V was trimmed by 3 bases and J by 3 bases, leaving 16 bases between them. Germline V gene sequence: CDR1 GTSNPN, CDR2 SVGIG (reference sequence). The CDR3 spans 15 residues. Here the CDR3 reads CAWRGATGRTDTQYF. Here the CDR3 DNA reads TGTGCCTGGAGGGGGGCCACCGGGAGGACAGATACGCAGTATTTT.

The rearrangement joins TRBV7-9 to TRBJ2-5, with 9 bases identical to TRBD1. Trimming took 5 bases from V and 3 from J; bases not matched to a gene: 16. The CDR3 totals 18 residues. Germline V gives CDR1 SEHNR, CDR2 FQNEAQ (reference sequence). The CDR3 DNA is TGTGCCAGCAGCCTAGGACAGGGGCCGCTGACCTATGAAGAGACCCAGTACTTC. It codes for CASSLGQGPLTYEETQYF.

The chain has TRBV5-4 and TRBJ1-2; 7 bases line up with TRBD1. CDR3 size: 14 residues. The germline V gene has CDR1 SGHNT and CDR2 YYREEE (reference sequence). Germline trimming cut 4 bases from V and 8 bases from J; bases unmatched to any gene: 11. The CDR3 reads CASSRQGLKGGYTF. In nucleotides, the CDR3 is TGTGCCAGCAGCCGACAGGGTCTAAAGGGAGGCTACACCTTC.

The chain uses TRBV5-1 and TRBJ2-1; D gene uncertain. This CDR3 has 15 amino acids. V was trimmed by 5 bases and J by 14 bases, leaving 26 bases between them. Germline values: CDR1 SGHRS, CDR2 YFSETQ. CDR3 sequence reads: CASRALWTGQEFEFF. The CDR3 region has the DNA TGCGCCAGCAGGGCTTTATGGACCGGGCAGGAATTTGAGTTCTTC.

The chain is built from TRBV6-5 and TRBJ2-7; 9 nucleotides line up with TRBD2. This CDR3 is built from 14 residues. Germline V gives CDR1 MNHEY, CDR2 SVGAGI. J lost 3 bases, V lost 6 bases, and 6 bases had no gene match. The CDR3 here is CASRRGGRGYEQYF. CDR3 DNA sequence: TGTGCCAGCAGGCGGGGGGGCAGGGGCTACGAGCAGTACTTC.

The chain couples TRBV28 to TRBJ1-3; maybe TRBD1 (5 bases). The CDR3 has 14 amino acids. Germline CDR1 reads MDHEN; CDR2 reads SYDVKM. V shed 6 bases and J shed 0 bases, with 9 bases lying between them. In nucleotides, the CDR3 is TGTGCCAGCAGCCAGGGTTACTCTGGAAACACCATATATTTT. Translation: CASSQGYSGNTIYF.

J is TRBJ1-1 and V is TRBV7-6; 7 positions match TRBD1. The CDR3 runs to 14 residues. Germline V gives CDR1 SGHVS, CDR2 FNYEAQ. The V and J ends lost 7 bases and 1 base, in that order; junction bases with no gene match: 6. CDR3 residues: CASTPGQANTEAFF. The DNA for the CDR3 is TGTGCCAGCACCCCCGGACAGGCGAACACTGAAGCTTTCTTT.

This chain links TRBV9 with TRBJ2-7; 10 bases fit TRBD2. Germline-derived CDR1 and CDR2 are SGDLS and YYNGEE. The junction had 4 bases not matched to a gene; V was cut back by 3 bases and J by 4 bases. The CDR3 length is 14 residues. The CDR3: CASSATSGVYEQYF. The CDR3 region has the DNA TGTGCCAGCAGCGCAACTAGCGGGGTATACGAGCAGTACTTC. Variable domain in full (rest from reference TRBV9 and TRBJ2-7): DSGVTQTPKHLITATGQRVTLRCSPRSGDLSVYWYQQSLDQGLQFLIQYYNGEERAKGNILERFSAQQFPDLHSELNLSSLELGDSALYFCASSATSGVYEQYFGPGTRLTVT.

The gene calls are TRBV5-5 and TRBJ2-1; 9 bases are shared with TRBD1. Germline trimming cut 5 bases from V and 6 bases from J; bases unmatched to any gene: 12. The CDR3 runs to 16 residues. CDR1 is SGHKS, CDR2 YYEKEE, per germline (reference sequence). The CDR3 protein is CASRPQTGTGSNEQFF. CDR3 sequence (DNA): TGTGCCAGCAGACCTCAAACCGGGACAGGGAGCAATGAGCAGTTCTTC.

The chain uses TRBV6-5 and TRBJ2-4; D not resolved. Trimming removed 4 bases from V and 0 bases from J, with 4 bases in between. The CDR3 totals 13 residues. CDR1 is MNHEY and CDR2 is SVGAGI in the germline V gene. In DNA, the CDR3 is TGTGCCAGCAGTTCTTTAGCCAAAAACATTCAGTACTTC. This gives the protein CASSSLAKNIQYF.

Worth noting for this clone: Other DNA sequences of this sample code for an identical CDR3. The V call is TRBV6-5, the J call TRBJ1-2, with D possibly being TRBD1 (6 bases). From germline, CDR1 is MNHEY and CDR2 SVGAGI. V was cut by 6 bases and J by 3 bases, with 17 bases left in between. The CDR3 length is 15 residues. The CDR3 here is CASSLSGGPDYGYTF. As DNA, the CDR3 is TGTGCCAGCAGCTTATCGGGGGGGCCGGACTATGGCTACACCTTC.

This sequence joins TRBV5-1 and TRBJ2-7; 7 positions agree with TRBD2. The ends lost 0 bases at V and 4 bases at J; junction bases unmatched: 4. The germline V gene encodes CDR1 SGHRS and CDR2 YFSETQ. The CDR3 is made up of 14 amino acids. CDR3 coding DNA: TGCGCCAGCAGCTTGGTGCTGGGGGGGTACGAGCAGTACTTC. Its translation: CASSLVLGGYEQYF. The full variable domain, with the rest looked up from reference TRBV5-1 and TRBJ2-7, is KAGVTQTPRYLIKTRGQQVTLSCSPISGHRSVSWYQQTPGQGLQFLFEYFSETQRNKGNFPGRFSGRQFSNSRSEMNVSTLELGDSALYLCASSLVLGGYEQYFGPGTRLTVT.

This rearrangement joins TRBV5-8 to TRBJ1-2; D gene unclear. There are 17 residues in the CDR3. The ends were cut back, 7 bases at V and 4 bases at J, with 26 bases in the middle. Per the germline V gene, CDR1 is SGHTS and CDR2 is YDEGEE. The CDR3 region is CASGSTRAARRTYGYTF. CDR3 bases: TGTGCCAGCGGATCGACGAGAGCAGCGCGAAGGACCTATGGCTACACCTTC.

This clone was seen more than once but under ten times. In nucleotides, the CDR3 is TGCAGCGTCGGACAGACAGATCGGTTCTTC. Amino acids: CSVGQTDRFF. The chain links TRBV29-1 to TRBJ2-1; perhaps TRBD1 as D (6 bases). The V gene lost 6 bases and the J gene lost 15 bases, with 15 bases spanning the gap. The CDR3 is made up of 10 amino acids. Germline V lookup: CDR1 SQVTM, CDR2 ANQGSEA.

V is TRBV21-1 and J is TRBJ1-3. TRBV21-1 is a pseudogene locus. The CDR3 is 15 amino acids. This CDR3 reads CASRGWVHARNTIYF. CDR3 DNA: TGTGCCAGCAGGGGTTGGGTACACGCACGAAACACCATATATTTT.

The J gene is TRBJ2-7, the V gene TRBV27; 12 bases map to TRBD2. V was pared by 5 bases and J by 7 bases, with 9 bases of the junction left unmatched. CDR1 is MNHEY and CDR2 is SMNVEV in the germline V gene (reference sequence). The CDR3 has 15 amino acids. CDR3: CASSPRLAGDKEQYF. The DNA of the CDR3 is TGTGCCAGCAGTCCCAGACTAGCGGGAGACAAAGAGCAGTACTTC.

This sequence joins TRBV11-2 and TRBJ2-7, with 10 bases fitting TRBD2. Per germline, CDR1 SGHAT and CDR2 FQNNGV. J gave up 4 bases and V 3 bases, and 15 bases lay outside the gene matches. This CDR3 region has 18 residues. The CDR3 spells CASSFSSGSSPHQYEQYF. CDR3 DNA: TGTGCCAGCAGCTTTTCTAGCGGGAGTTCTCCACATCAATACGAGCAGTACTTC.

V usage is TRBV28 and J usage is TRBJ2-3; unclear D gene. Germline values: CDR1 MDHEN, CDR2 SYDVKM. This CDR3 contains 15 residues. V gave up 3 bases and J gave up 3 bases, with 13 bases separating them. The CDR3 nucleotides are TGTGCCAGCAGTTTTCTCGCCCAGCATACAGATACGCAGTATTTT. This encodes CASSFLAQHTDTQYF.